This entry is about one T cell receptor beta chain. CDR3 length equals 13 residues. The V segment lost 0 bases and the J segment 8 bases; nucleotides outside the gene matches: 5. Per germline, CDR1 GTSNPN and CDR2 SVGIG (reference sequence). The data originate from a study of glioma-infiltrating T cells after dendritic cell vaccination. TCRdb's table, derived via immunoSEQ multiplex PCR, lists solely in-frame clones and lacks some. The data contain some 60,000 clones, around 85% of them seen just once; the ten biggest clones take up approximately 15%. Time point: after dendritic cell vaccination, including at tumor progression/relapse.

The chain carries TRBV30 and TRBJ1-2, with 8 bases aligning to TRBD1. The sequence was collected from a human donor with glioblastoma. Here the sequenced sample was blood, taken after dendritic cell vaccination. CDR3 sequence: CAWSVQGVEGYTF. In DNA, the CDR3 is TGTGCCTGGAGTGTACAGGGGGTGGAGGGCTACACCTTC.